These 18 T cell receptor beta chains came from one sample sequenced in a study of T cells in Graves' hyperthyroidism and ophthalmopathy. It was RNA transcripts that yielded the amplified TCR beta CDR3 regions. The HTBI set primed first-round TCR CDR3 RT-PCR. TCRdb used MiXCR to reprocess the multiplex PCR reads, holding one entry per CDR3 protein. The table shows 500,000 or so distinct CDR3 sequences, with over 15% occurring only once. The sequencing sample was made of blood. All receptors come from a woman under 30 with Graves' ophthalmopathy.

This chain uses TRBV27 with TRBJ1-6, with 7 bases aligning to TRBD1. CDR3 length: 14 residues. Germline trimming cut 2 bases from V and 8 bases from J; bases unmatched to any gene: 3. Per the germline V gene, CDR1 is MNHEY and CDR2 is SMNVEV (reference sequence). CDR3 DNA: TGTGCCAGCAGTTTAGTAGGGGGCGATTCACCCCTCCACTTT. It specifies CASSLVGGDSPLHF.

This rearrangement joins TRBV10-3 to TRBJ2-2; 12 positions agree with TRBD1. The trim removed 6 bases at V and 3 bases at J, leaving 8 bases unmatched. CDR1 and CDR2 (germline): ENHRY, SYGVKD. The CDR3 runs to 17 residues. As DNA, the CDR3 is TGTGCCATCAGGCCGGGACAGGGGGCTGGGCACACCGGGGAGCTGTTTTTT. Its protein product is CAIRPGQGAGHTGELFF.

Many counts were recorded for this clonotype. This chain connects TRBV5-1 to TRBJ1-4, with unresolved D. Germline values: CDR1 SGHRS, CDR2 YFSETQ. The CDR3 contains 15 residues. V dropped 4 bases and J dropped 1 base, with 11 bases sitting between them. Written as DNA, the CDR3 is TGCGCCAGCAGCATGGACGGAGGAACTAATGAAAAACTGTTTTTT. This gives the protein CASSMDGGTNEKLFF.

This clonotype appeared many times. The CDR3 DNA reads TGCAGTGCTAGACGGACAGACAACTATGGCTACACCTTC. Protein product: CSARRTDNYGYTF. The chain links TRBV20-1 to TRBJ1-2; D is perhaps TRBD1 (6 bases). This CDR3 region has 13 residues. The V end lost 2 bases, the J end lost 2 bases, and 9 bases lay between the germline ends. From germline, CDR1 is DFQATT and CDR2 SNEGSKA (reference sequence).

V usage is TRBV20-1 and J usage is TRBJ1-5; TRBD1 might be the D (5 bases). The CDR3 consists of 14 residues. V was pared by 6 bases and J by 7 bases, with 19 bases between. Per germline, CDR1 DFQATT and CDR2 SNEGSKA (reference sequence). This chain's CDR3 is CSARPGPLGQPQHF. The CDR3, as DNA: TGCAGTGCCCGCCCGGGACCATTGGGACAGCCCCAGCATTTT.

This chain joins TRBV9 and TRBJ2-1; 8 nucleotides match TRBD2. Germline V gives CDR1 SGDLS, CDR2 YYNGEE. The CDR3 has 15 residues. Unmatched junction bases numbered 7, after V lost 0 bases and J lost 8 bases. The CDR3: CASSVGDSGTYEQFF. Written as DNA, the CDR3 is TGTGCCAGCAGCGTAGGGGATAGCGGGACATATGAGCAGTTCTTC.

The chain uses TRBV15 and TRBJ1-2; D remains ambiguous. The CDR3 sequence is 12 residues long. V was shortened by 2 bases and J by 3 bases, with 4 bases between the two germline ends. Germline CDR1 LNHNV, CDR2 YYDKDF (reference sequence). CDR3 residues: CATSRPDYGYTF. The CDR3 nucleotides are TGTGCCACCAGCAGACCAGACTATGGCTACACCTTC.

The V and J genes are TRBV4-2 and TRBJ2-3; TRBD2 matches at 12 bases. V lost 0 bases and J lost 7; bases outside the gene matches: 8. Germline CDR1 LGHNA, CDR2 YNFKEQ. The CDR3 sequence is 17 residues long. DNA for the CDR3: TGTGCCAGCAGCCAAGACCCGACGACTAGCGGGAGTTATACGCAGTATTTT. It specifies CASSQDPTTSGSYTQYF.

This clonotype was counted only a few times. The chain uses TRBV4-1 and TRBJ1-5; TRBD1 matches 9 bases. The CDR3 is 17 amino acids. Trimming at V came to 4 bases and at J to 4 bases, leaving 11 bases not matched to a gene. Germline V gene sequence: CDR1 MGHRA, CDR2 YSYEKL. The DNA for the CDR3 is TGCGCCAGCAGCCCACACCCACAGGGGGCGAGGAATCAGCCCCAGCATTTT. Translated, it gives CASSPHPQGARNQPQHF.

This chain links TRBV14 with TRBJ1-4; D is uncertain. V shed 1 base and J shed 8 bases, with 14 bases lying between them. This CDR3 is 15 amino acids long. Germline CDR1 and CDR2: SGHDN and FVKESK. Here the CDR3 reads CASSQAGGLEEKLFF. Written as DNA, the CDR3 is TGTGCCAGCAGCCAAGCCGGAGGGCTTGAAGAAAAACTGTTTTTT.

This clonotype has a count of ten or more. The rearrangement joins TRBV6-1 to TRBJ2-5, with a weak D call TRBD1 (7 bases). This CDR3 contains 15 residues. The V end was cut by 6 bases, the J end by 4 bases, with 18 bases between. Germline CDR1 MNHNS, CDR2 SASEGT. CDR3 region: CASSPLGQGGETQYF. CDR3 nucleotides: TGTGCCAGCAGCCCCCTAGGGCAGGGGGGAGAGACCCAGTACTTC.

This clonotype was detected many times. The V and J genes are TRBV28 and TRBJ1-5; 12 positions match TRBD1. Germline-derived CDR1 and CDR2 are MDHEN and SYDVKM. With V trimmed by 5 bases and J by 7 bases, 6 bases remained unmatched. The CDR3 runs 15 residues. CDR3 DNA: TGTGCCAGCAGTCCCCGGGACAGGGGGCACCAGCCCCAGCATTTT. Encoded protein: CASSPRDRGHQPQHF.

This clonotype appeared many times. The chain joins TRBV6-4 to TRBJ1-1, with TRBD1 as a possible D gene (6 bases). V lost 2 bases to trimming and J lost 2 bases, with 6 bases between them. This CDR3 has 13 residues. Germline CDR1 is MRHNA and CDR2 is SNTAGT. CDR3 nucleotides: TGTGCCAGCAGTGACGGGACAAACACTGAAGCTTTCTTT. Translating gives CASSDGTNTEAFF.

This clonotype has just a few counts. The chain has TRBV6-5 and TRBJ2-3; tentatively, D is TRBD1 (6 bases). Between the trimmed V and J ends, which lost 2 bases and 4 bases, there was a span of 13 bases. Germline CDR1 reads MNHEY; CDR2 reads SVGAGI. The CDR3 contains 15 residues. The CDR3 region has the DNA TGTGCCAGCAGTTACGGGACAACGAGGGCAGATACGCAGTATTTT. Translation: CASSYGTTRADTQYF.

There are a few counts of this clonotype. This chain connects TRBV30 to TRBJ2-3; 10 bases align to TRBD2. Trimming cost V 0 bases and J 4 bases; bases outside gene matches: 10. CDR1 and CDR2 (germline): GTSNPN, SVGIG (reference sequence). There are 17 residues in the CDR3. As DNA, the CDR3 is TGTGCCTGGAGTGTACCTCTTAGCGGGGGGCCGCCAGATACGCAGTATTTT. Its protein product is CAWSVPLSGGPPDTQYF.

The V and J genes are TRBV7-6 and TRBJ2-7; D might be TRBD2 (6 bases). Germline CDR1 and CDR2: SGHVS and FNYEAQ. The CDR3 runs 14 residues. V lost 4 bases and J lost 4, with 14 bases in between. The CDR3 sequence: CASSSPGTLYEQYF. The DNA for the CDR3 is TGTGCCAGCAGCTCCCCCGGGACTCTATACGAGCAGTACTTC.

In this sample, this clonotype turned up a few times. CDR3 in DNA: TGTGCCAGCAGCCAGATAATACAGGAAAACTATGGCTACACCTTC. Translated: CASSQIIQENYGYTF. The rearrangement uses TRBV7-9 and TRBJ1-2, with D maybe TRBD1 (5 bases). Germline V gives CDR1 SEHNR, CDR2 FQNEAQ (reference sequence). The CDR3 consists of 15 residues. Trimming stripped 5 bases from V and 2 bases from J, with 15 bases between. The variable domain in full, with the rest retrieved from reference TRBV7-9 and TRBJ1-2, is DTGVSQNPRHKITKRGQNVTFRCDPISEHNRLYWYRQTLGQGPEFLTYFQNEAQLEKSRLLSDRFSAERPKGSFSTLEIQRTEQGDSAMYLCASSQIIQENYGYTFGSGTRLTVV.

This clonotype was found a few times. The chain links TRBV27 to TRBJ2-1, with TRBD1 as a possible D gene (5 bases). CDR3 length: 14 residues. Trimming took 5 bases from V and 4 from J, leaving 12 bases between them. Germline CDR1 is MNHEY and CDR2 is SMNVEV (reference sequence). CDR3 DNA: TGTGCCAGCAGTGCCTCGACAGTTTACAATGAGCAGTTCTTC. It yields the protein CASSASTVYNEQFF.